The source of this T cell receptor (beta chain) is a study of regulatory T cells in long-lasting Graves disease (dated by TCRdb to the early 2020s). For context, the study as a whole: Antithyroid drugs had been taken for less than 3 months by newly diagnosed Graves' disease patients. A total of about 35 samples underwent TCR sequencing: about 13 from persistent and some 20 from newly diagnosed Graves' disease patients. Peripheral blood TCR sequencing and RNA sequencing compared persistent Graves' disease patients with newly diagnosed Graves' disease patients. The study was registered as a clinical trial and conducted in China. Summary of the overall study and its limitations: Patients with persistent disease shared more public clonotypes (fewer than 3,000) than newly diagnosed patients did (around 930). Because the primary lesion, thyroid tissue, could not be accessed, the study looked at peripheral blood alone. Persistent disease showed preferential use of TRBV28, TRBJ1-2 and TRBJ2-5, whereas newly diagnosed disease favored TRBV20-1 and TRBJ2-1. The authors acknowledged the small sample size as a limitation that may reduce accuracy. Sequencing and analysis were limited to the TCR beta chain. Persistent Graves' disease patients showed lower TCR Shannon entropy and fewer highly expanded clones than newly diagnosed patients, suggesting clonal expansion.

For this clonotype: Its antigen has not been determined. Within one base of it there is no much larger clone, and no base qualities were kept.

Spanning cysteine to phenylalanine, the CDR3 consists of 12 amino acids. Only the CDR3 DNA is retained, 36 bases long and in frame from the first base. V and J lose 1 base and 12 bases, and a span of 7 bases separates them. Explained via the paper, the time point label denotes: newly diagnosed GD, antithyroid drugs for less than 3 months. For both TCR sequencing and RNA sequencing, RNA was extracted from PBMCs using TRIzol. The diagnosis of Graves' disease followed American Thyroid Association guidelines. The patients came from an endocrinology department in Xi'an, China. Each patient gave approximately 10 milliliters of peripheral blood, collected in an EDTA anticoagulant tube. Ficoll Paque Plus density gradient separation was used to isolate PBMCs, and no further T cell sorting was performed. An Agilent 2100 Bioanalyzer and agarose gel were used to check RNA quality, and a NanoDrop 2000 was used to measure RNA concentration.

Libraries were prepared through multiplex PCR. Sequenced using an Illumina HiSeq 4000. iRepertoire HTBI primers and Arm-PCR amplification of CDR3 regions were used to construct TCR beta libraries. PCR products were gel purified before sequencing. The paper's processing steps were these. Across samples, 60 to 80 TRBV and 13 to 15 TRBJ segments were identified and used for gene usage analysis of CDR3 amino acid clonotypes. COPE and FqMerger were used to merge the filtered high-quality paired reads into contigs. Contigs were aligned with BLAST to IMGT TRBV, TRBD and TRBJ reference genes, and CDR3 was defined per IMGT. Highly expanded clones were defined as clonotypes with a frequency above 0.1%. Repertoire diversity was measured by Shannon entropy, and V-J evenness by the Gini coefficient. Clonotypes shared by more than one individual were considered public. The public reads were quality trimmed at Q25 with fastp and then assembled into clones with MiXCR by TCRdb, keeping productive beta chains. Records with the same CDR3 protein are collapsed into one entry carrying the most frequent genes and DNA. It is TCRdb's table, rather than the study itself, that gives the V and J calls and clone size. This sample is represented by about 530,000 distinct CDR3 sequences; about 15% of them were singletons. The top ten constitute more than 20% of the sample.

These data also featured in a second study, about T cells in Graves' hyperthyroidism and ophthalmopathy. As the second study states: Stable Graves' hyperthyroidism was defined as no progression to ophthalmopathy during 18 months of follow-up. Hyperthyroidism patients were newly diagnosed, had a disease duration of under 2 months, and were aged 18 to 65 years. Exclusion was applied to patients with uncontrolled infections, other autoimmune diseases, pregnancy or lactation. Diagnoses relied on clinical symptoms, serum thyroxine and TRAb, thyroid ultrasound and orbital computed tomography. A first-round RT-PCR of the TCR CDR3 used the HTBI primer set with the Qiagen OneStep RT-PCR kit. Blood samples also contained most of the expanded thyroid clonotypes (frequency above 0.001), which suggests that blood repertoires may reflect thyroid immune responses. A 13 V-J signature model separated ophthalmopathy from stable hyperthyroidism, with around 91% sensitivity and about 81% specificity in cross-validation and 80%/75% in testing. In validation, progression to ophthalmopathy was predicted by the model with nearly 71% sensitivity and around 76% specificity, a median of roughly 6 months before onset. To identify distinguishing TCR V-J signatures, a discovery cohort of around 100 patients was used, comprising 43 with Graves' ophthalmopathy and approximately 58 with stable Graves' hyperthyroidism. Whether ophthalmopathy could be predicted prospectively was tested in an independent validation cohort made up of 18 to 20 hyperthyroidism patients plus 17 patients who later progressed to ophthalmopathy. The 75 to 100 discovery patients were divided at random into training and test sets in a 7:3 ratio. In addition, the study compared T-cell repertoires in thyroid tissue and in blood from over 5 Graves' hyperthyroidism patients. Once sampling was done, hyperthyroidism patients were given methimazole at a starting dose of 30 mg daily, whereas ophthalmopathy patients were given high-dose intravenous methylprednisolone. A second multiplex PCR round built the libraries, followed by size selection and purification. Sequencing of the libraries was done on an Illumina HiSeq2000 using paired-end 100 bp reads. SOAPnuke was used to process the raw data, throwing out any read that contained adapters or uncalled bases, had a mean Phred below 15, or lacked an exact constant-primer or identifier match. COPE v1.2.5 was used to merge high-quality paired reads, and clonotypes were defined as unique nucleotide sequences. Clonotypes were aligned to IMGT TRBV, TRBD and TRBJ reference segments using MiTCR v1.1. Analysis was restricted to V-J combinations with a frequency above 0.0001, which covered about 99% of repertoires. The TCS score was defined as F50 (clonal expansion) divided by E x V (chaos), with BLOSUM62-based TCRdist calculated between CDR3 peptides within each V-J. Welch's t-statistics and random forest reduced 514 V-J features to fewer than 15, which were used in a naive Bayes classifier (R e1071). Sample size was not statistically predetermined, and investigators were not blinded to group allocation. The paper describes TCR Vbeta CDR3 sequencing of 140 or so peripheral blood samples, made up of some 40 ophthalmopathy patients, approximately 73 hyperthyroidism patients and some 17 progressor patients.

The chain uses TRBV12-3 or TRBV12-4 and TRBJ1-6; D gene: possibly TRBD1, on 6 matching bases. This TCR came from a woman between 40 and 65 years old with Graves disease. Donor details come from another sample of the same person, matched by shared clones. The sample was peripheral blood mononuclear cells (PBMCs), taken at new diagnosis, from a patient treated with antithyroid drugs. In nucleotides, the sequence is TGTGCCAGCAGTTTAGAGGGGGGACCCCTCCACTTT. The resulting protein is CASSLEGGPLHF.